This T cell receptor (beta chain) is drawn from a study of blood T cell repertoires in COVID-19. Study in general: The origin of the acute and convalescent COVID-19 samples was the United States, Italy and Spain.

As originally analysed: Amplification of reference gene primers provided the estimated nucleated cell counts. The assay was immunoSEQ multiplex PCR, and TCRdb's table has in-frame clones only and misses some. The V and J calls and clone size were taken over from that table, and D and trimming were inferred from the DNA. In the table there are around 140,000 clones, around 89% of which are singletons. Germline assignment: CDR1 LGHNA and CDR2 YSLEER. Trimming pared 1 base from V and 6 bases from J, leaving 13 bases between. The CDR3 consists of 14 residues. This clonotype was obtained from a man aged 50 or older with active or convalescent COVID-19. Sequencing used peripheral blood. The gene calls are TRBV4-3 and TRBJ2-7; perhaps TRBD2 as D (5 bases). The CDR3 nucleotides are TGCGCCAGCAGCCAAGTTGGGAGCCCAGCCGAGCAGTACTTC. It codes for CASSQVGSPAEQYF.